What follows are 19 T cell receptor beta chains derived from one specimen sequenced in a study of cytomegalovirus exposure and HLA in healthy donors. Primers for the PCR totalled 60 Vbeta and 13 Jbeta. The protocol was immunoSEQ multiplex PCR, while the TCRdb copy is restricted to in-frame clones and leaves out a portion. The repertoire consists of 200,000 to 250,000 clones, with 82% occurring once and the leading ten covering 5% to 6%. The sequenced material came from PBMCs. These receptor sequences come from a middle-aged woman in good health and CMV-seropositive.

Here the CDR3 reads CASSYSRANTEAFF. The CDR3 bases are TGTGCCAGCAGTTACTCGAGGGCGAACACTGAAGCTTTCTTT. The chain joins TRBV6-6 to TRBJ1-1; no reliable D call. The germline CDR1 and CDR2 sequences are MNHNY and SVGAGI (reference sequence). The ends were cut back, 0 bases at V and 1 base at J, with 6 bases in the middle. CDR3 length: 14 amino acids.

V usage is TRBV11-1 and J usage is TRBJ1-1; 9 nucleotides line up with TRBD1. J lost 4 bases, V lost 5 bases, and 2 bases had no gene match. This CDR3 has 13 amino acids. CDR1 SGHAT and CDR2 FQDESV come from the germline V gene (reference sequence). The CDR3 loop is CASSPGQGTEAFF. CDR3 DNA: TGTGCCAGCAGCCCGGGACAGGGCACTGAAGCTTTCTTT.

CDR3 bases: TGTGCCAGTAGTATCCCGGGGGGGGCCTCCTACAATGAGCAGTTCTTC. Its protein product is CASSIPGGASYNEQFF. V and J are TRBV19 and TRBJ2-1; 8 nucleotides align to TRBD2. The J segment lost 0 bases and the V segment lost 3 bases, leaving 4 bases of the junction unmatched. The germline V gene encodes CDR1 LNHDA and CDR2 SQIVND (reference sequence). This CDR3 spans 16 amino acids.

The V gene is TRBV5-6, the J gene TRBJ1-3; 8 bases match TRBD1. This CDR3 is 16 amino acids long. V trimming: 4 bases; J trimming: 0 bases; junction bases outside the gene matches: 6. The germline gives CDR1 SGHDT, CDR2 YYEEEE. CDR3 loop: CASSPRDRSSGNTIYF. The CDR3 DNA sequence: TGTGCCAGCAGCCCCCGGGACAGGAGCTCTGGAAACACCATATATTTT.

The CDR3 region is CASSPGTGGGETQYF. The CDR3 DNA is TGTGCCAGCAGCCCAGGGACAGGGGGAGGTGAGACCCAGTACTTC. The chain links TRBV4-2 to TRBJ2-5; 11 bases are shared with TRBD1. CDR1 LGHNA and CDR2 YNFKEQ come from the germline V gene. The CDR3 is 15 residues long. J gave up 5 bases and V 4 bases, and 6 bases lay outside the gene matches.

In DNA form, the CDR3 reads TGTGCCAGTAGTCCCAGGGGGCCTGGAAACACCATATATTTT. Amino acids: CASSPRGPGNTIYF. The chain links TRBV19 to TRBJ1-3, with TRBD1 identical over 8 bases. This CDR3 comprises 14 residues. CDR1 and CDR2 (germline): LNHDA, SQIVND (reference sequence). The V segment lost 5 bases and the J segment 2 bases; nucleotides outside the gene matches: 2.

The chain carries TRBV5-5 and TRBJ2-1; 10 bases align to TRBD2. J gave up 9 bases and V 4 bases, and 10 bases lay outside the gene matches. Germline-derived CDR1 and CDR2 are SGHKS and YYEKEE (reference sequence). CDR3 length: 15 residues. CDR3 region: CASSPLAGANVEQFF. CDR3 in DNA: TGTGCCAGCAGCCCTCTAGCGGGAGCGAATGTTGAGCAGTTCTTC.

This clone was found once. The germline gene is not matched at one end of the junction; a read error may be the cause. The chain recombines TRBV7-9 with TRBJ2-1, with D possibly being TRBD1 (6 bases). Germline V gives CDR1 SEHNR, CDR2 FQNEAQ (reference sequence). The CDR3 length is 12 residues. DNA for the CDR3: TGTTCCAGCAGCCCTCCCAGGGGTGAGCAGTTCTTC. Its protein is CSSSPPRGEQFF.

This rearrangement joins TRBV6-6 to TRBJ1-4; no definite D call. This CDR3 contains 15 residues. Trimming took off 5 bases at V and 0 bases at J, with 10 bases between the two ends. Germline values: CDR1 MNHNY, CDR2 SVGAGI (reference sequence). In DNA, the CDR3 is TGTGCCAGCAGTCGTAACGCGCCAACTAATGAAAAACTGTTTTTT. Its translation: CASSRNAPTNEKLFF.

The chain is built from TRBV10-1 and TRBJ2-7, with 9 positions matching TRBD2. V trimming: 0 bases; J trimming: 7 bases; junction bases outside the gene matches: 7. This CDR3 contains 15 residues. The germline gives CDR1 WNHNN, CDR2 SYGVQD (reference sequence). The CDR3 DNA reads TGCGCCAGCAGTGAGTCGGCTAGCGGGATTGGAGAGCAGTACTTC. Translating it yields CASSESASGIGEQYF.

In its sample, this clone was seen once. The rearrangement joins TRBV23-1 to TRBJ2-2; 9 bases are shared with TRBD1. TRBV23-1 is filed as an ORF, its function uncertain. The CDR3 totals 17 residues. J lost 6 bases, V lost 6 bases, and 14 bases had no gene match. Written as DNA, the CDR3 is TGCGCCAGCAGCCACTACCGGGACAGGGTGGGGGCCGGGGAGCTGTTTTTT. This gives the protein CASSHYRDRVGAGELFF.

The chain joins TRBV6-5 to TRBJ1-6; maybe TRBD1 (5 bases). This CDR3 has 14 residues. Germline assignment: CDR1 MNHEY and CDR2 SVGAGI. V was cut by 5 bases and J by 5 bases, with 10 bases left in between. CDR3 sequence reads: CASSPDMDNSPLHF. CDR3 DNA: TGTGCCAGCAGTCCGGACATGGATAATTCACCCCTCCACTTT.

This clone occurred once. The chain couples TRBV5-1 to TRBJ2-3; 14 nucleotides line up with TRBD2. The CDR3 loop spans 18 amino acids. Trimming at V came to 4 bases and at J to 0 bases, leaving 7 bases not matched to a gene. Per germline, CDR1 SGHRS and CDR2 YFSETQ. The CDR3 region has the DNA TGCGCCAGCAGCACAACCGGGACTAGCGGGAGTAGCACAGATACGCAGTATTTT. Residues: CASSTTGTSGSSTDTQYF.

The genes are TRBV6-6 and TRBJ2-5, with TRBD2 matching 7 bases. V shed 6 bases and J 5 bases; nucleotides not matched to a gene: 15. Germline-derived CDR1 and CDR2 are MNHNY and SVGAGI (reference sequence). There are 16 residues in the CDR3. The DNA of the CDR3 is TGTGCCAGCAGGATCCCCGGGGCGGGAGTGTCGGAGACCCAGTACTTC. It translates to CASRIPGAGVSETQYF.

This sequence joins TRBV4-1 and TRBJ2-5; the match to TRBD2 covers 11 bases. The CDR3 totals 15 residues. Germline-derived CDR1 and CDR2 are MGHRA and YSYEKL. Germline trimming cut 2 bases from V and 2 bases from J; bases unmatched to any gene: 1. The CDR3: CASSQRLAGQETQYF. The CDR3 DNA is TGCGCCAGCAGCCAACGACTAGCGGGGCAAGAGACCCAGTACTTC.

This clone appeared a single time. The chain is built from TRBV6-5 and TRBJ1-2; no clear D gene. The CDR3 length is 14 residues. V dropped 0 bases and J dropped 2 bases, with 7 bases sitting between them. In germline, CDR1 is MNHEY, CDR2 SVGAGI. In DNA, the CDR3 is TGTGCCAGCAGTTACTCACCGGGGAACTATGGCTACACCTTC. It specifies CASSYSPGNYGYTF.

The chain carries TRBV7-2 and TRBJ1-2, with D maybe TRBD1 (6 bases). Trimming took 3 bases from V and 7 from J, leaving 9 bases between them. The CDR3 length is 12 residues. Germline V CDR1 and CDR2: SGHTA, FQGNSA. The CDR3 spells CASSFSGVGYTF. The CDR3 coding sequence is TGTGCCAGCAGCTTCTCAGGGGTTGGCTACACCTTC. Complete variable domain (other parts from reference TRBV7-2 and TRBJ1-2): GAGVSQSPSNKVTEKGKDVELRCDPISGHTALYWYRQSLGQGLEFLIYFQGNSAPDKSGLPSDRFSAERTGGSVSTLTIQRTQQEDSAVYLCASSFSGVGYTFGSGTRLTVV.

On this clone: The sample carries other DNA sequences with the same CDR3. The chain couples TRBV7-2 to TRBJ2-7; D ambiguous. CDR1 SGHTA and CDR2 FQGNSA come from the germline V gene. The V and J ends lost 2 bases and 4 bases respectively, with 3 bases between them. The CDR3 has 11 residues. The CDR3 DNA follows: TGTGCCAGCAGCTTATCTTACGAGCAGTACTTC. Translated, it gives CASSLSYEQYF.

The CDR3 nucleotides read TGTGCCAGCAGCTCGGACAGGGGGGATAGCAATCAGCCCCAGCATTTT. Translating it yields CASSSDRGDSNQPQHF. This chain connects TRBV5-6 to TRBJ1-5, with 10 bases that match TRBD1. In germline, CDR1 is SGHDT, CDR2 YYEEEE. The CDR3 spans 16 residues. V dropped 3 bases and J dropped 0; count of bases not matched to a gene: 3. The whole variable domain, filled in from reference TRBV5-6 and TRBJ1-5, reads DAGVTQSPTHLIKTRGQQVTLRCSPKSGHDTVSWYQQALGQGPQFIFQYYEEEERQRGNFPDRFSGHQFPNYSSELNVNALLLGDSALYLCASSSDRGDSNQPQHFGDGTRLSIL.